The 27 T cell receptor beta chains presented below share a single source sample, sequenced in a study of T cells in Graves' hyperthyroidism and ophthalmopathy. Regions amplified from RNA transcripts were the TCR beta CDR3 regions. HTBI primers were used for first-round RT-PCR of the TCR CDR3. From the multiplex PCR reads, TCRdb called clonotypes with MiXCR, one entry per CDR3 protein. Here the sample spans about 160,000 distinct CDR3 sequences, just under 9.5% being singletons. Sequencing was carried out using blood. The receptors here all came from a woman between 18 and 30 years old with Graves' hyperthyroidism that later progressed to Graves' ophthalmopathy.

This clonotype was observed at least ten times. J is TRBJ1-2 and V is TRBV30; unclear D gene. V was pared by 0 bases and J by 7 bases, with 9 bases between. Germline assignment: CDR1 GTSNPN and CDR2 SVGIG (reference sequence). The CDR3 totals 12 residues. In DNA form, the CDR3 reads TGTGCCTGGAGTGTAATGGGGATTGGCTACACCTTC. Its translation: CAWSVMGIGYTF.

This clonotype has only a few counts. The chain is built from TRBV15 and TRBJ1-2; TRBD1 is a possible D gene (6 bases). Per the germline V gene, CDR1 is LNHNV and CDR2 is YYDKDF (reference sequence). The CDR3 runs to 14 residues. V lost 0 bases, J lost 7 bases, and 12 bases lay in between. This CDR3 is CATSRDRQGSGYTF. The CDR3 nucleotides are TGTGCCACCAGCAGAGATCGGCAGGGGTCTGGCTACACCTTC. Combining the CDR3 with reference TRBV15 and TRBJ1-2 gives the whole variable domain DAMVIQNPRYQVTQFGKPVTLSCSQTLNHNVMYWYQQKSSQAPKLLFHYYDKDFNNEADTPDNFQSRRPNTSFCFLDIRSPGLGDTAMYLCATSRDRQGSGYTFGSGTRLTVV.

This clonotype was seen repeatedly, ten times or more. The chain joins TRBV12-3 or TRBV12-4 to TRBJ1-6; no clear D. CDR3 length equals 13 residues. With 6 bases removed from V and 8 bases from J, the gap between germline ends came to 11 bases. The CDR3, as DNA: TGTGCCAGCAGCTCGGGCGAGGATTCACCCCTCCACTTT. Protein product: CASSSGEDSPLHF.

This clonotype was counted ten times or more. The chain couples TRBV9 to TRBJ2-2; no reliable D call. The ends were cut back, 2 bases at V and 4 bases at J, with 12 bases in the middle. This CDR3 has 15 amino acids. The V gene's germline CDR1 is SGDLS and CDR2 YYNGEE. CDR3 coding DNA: TGTGCCAGCAGCGTCAAAATAGTCCCCACCGGGGAGCTGTTTTTT. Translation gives CASSVKIVPTGELFF.

The CDR3 DNA sequence: TGTGCCAGCAGCCTGTGGGGAGGGGAATTTAACTATGGCTACACCTTC. Its protein product is CASSLWGGEFNYGYTF. V and J are TRBV13 and TRBJ1-2, with D maybe TRBD1 (5 bases). With 5 bases removed from V and 1 base from J, the gap between germline ends came to 17 bases. Germline V gene sequence: CDR1 PRHDT, CDR2 FYEKMQ (reference sequence). The CDR3 runs 16 residues.

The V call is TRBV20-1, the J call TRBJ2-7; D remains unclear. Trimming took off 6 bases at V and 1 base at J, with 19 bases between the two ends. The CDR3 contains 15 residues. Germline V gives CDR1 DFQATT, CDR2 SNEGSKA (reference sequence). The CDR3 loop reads CSAAPERPSSYEQYF. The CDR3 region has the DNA TGCAGTGCAGCCCCGGAGAGGCCCAGTTCCTACGAGCAGTACTTC.

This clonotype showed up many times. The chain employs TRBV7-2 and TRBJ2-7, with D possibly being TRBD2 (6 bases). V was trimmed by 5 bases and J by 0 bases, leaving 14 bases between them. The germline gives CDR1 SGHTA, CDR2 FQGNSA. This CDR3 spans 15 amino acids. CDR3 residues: CASSPRTTNSYEQYF. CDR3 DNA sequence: TGTGCCAGCAGCCCGAGGACTACCAACTCCTACGAGCAGTACTTC.

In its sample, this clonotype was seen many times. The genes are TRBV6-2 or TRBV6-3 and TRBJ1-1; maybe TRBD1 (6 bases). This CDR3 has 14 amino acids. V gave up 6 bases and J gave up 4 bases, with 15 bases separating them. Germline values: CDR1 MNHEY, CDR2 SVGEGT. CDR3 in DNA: TGTGCCAGCAGCCCACAGGGAAAGGGCACTGAAGCTTTCTTT. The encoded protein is CASSPQGKGTEAFF.

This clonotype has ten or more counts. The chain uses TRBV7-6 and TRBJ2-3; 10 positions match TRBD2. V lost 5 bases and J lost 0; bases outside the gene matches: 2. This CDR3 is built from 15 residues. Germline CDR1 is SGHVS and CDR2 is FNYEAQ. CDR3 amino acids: CASSQLAGSTDTQYF. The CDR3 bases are TGTGCCAGCAGCCAACTAGCGGGGAGCACAGATACGCAGTATTTT.

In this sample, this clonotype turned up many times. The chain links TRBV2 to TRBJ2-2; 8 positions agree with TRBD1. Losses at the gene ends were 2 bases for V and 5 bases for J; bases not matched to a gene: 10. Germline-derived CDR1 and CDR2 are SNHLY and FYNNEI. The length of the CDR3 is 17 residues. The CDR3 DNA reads TGTGCCAGCAGTGAATTAGCAGGCAGGGGGCTAACCGGGGAGCTGTTTTTT. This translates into CASSELAGRGLTGELFF. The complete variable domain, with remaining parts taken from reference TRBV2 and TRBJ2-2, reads EPEVTQTPSHQVTQMGQEVILRCVPISNHLYFYWYRQILGQKVEFLVSFYNNEISEKSEIFDDQFSVERPDGSNFTLKIRSTKLEDSAMYFCASSELAGRGLTGELFFGEGSRLTVL.

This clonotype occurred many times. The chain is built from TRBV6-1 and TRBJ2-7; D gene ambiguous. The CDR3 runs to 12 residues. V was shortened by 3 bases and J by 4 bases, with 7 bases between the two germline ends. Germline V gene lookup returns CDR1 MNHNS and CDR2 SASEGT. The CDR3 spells CASSDSFYEQYF. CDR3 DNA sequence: TGTGCCAGCAGTGACTCGTTTTACGAGCAGTACTTC.

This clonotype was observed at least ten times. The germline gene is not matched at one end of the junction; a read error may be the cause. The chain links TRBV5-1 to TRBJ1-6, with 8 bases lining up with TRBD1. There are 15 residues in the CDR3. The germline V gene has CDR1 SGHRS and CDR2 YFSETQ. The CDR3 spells CASSDQTGDNSPLHF. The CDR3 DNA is TGCGCCAGCAGCGACCAGACAGGGGATAACTCACCCCTCCACTTT. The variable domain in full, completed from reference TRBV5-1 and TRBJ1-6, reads KAGVTQTPRYLIKTRGQQVTLSCSPISGHRSVSWYQQTPGQGLQFLFEYFSETQRNKGNFPGRFSGRQFSNSRSEMNVSTLELGDSALYLCASSDQTGDNSPLHFGNGTRLTVT.

In DNA form, the CDR3 reads TGTGCCAGCACCTCCGGGACTAGCGGGATTGTGAGGGAGACCCAGTACTTC. Its translation is CASTSGTSGIVRETQYF. J is TRBJ2-5 and V is TRBV3-1, with 13 bases lining up with TRBD2. Germline CDR1 reads LGHDT; CDR2 reads YNNKEL (reference sequence). V gave up 7 bases and J gave up 5 bases; unmatched junction bases: 13. The length of the CDR3 is 17 residues.

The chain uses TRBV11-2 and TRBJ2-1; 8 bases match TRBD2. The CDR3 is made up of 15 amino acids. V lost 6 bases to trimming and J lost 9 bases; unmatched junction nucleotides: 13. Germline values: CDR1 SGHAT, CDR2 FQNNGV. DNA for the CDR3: TGTGCCAGCAGTGCTTGGACTAGCCAGTTCGGTGAGCAGTTCTTC. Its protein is CASSAWTSQFGEQFF.

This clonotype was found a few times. The DNA of the CDR3 is TGTGCCAGCAGGGGACTGAGCACTTATGGCTACACCTTC. This translates into CASRGLSTYGYTF. The chain links TRBV25-1 to TRBJ1-2; D might be TRBD1 (5 bases). The CDR3 extends over 13 amino acids. Trimming stripped 6 bases from V and 5 bases from J, with 13 bases between. CDR1 and CDR2 from the germline V gene are MGHDK and SYGVNS.

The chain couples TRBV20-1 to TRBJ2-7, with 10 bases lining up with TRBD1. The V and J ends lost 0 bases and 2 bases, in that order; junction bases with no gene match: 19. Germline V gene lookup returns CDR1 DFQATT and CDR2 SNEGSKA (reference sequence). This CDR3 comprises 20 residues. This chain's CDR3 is CSARDLDIGIPGQGTYEQYF. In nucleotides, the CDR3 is TGCAGTGCTAGAGATTTAGATATTGGTATCCCGGGACAGGGGACCTACGAGCAGTACTTC.

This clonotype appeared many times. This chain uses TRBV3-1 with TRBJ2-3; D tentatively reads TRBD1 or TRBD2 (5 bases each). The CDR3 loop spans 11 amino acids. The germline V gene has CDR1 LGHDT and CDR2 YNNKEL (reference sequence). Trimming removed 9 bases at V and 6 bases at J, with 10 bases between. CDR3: CASMRGDTQYF. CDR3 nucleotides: TGTGCCAGTATGAGGGGTGATACGCAGTATTTT.

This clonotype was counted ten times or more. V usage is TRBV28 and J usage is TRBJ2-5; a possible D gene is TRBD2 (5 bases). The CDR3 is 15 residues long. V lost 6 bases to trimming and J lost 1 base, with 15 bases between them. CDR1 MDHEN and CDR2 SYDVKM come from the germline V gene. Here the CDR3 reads CASRPGFKGQETQYF. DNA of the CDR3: TGTGCCAGCAGACCGGGGTTTAAGGGCCAAGAGACCCAGTACTTC.

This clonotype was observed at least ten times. The chain's CDR3 is CASSLGGVSSLAKNIQYF. In DNA form, the CDR3 reads TGTGCCAGCAGCTTAGGTGGGGTCAGTTCTTTAGCCAAAAACATTCAGTACTTC. This chain joins TRBV7-8 and TRBJ2-4, with D hard to call. The V end lost 1 base, the J end lost 0 bases, and 16 bases lay between the germline ends. This CDR3 is built from 18 residues. CDR1 is SGHVS and CDR2 is FQNEAQ in the germline V gene.

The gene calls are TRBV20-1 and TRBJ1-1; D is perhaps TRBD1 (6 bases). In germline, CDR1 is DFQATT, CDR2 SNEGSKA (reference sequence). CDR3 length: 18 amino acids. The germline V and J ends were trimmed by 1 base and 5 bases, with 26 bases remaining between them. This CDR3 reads CSARGGGGGGGRGTEAFF. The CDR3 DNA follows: TGCAGTGCTAGAGGGGGGGGGGGGGGGGGGGGGCGAGGGACTGAAGCTTTCTTT.

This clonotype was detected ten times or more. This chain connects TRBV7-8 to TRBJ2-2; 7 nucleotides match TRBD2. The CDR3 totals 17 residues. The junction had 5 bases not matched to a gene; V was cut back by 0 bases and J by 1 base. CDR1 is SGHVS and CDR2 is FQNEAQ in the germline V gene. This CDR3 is CASSLAVKRENTGELFF. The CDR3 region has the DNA TGTGCCAGCAGCTTAGCGGTCAAGCGGGAGAACACCGGGGAGCTGTTTTTT.

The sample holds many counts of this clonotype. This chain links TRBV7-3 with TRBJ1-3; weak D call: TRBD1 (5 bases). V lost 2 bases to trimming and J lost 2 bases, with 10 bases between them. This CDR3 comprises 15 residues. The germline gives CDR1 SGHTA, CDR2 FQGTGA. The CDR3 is CASSLGGDTGNTIYF. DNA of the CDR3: TGTGCCAGCAGCTTAGGGGGTGATACTGGAAACACCATATATTTT.

The CDR3 DNA reads TGTGCCAGCAGTAGGGGGTTCGGAAACACCATATATTTT. Residues: CASSRGFGNTIYF. V is TRBV2 and J is TRBJ1-3; maybe TRBD1 (6 bases). V was trimmed by 5 bases and J by 4 bases, leaving 9 bases between them. CDR1 SNHLY and CDR2 FYNNEI come from the germline V gene. The length of the CDR3 is 13 residues. Full variable domain (rest looked up from reference TRBV2 and TRBJ1-3): EPEVTQTPSHQVTQMGQEVILRCVPISNHLYFYWYRQILGQKVEFLVSFYNNEISEKSEIFDDQFSVERPDGSNFTLKIRSTKLEDSAMYFCASSRGFGNTIYFGEGSWLTVV.

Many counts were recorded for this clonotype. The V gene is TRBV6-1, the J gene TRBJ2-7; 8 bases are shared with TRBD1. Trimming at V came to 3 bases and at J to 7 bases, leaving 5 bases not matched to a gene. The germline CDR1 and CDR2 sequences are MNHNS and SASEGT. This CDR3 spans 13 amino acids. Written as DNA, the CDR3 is TGTGCCAGCAGTGATAGGACAGGGTGGGAGCAGTACTTC. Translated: CASSDRTGWEQYF.

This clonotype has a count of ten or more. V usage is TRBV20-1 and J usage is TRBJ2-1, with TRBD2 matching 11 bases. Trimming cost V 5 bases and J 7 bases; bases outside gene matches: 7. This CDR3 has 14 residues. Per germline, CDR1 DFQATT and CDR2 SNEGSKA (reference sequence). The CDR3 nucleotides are TGCAGTGCTGTGTCACTAGCGGGGGAAAATGAGCAGTTCTTC. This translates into CSAVSLAGENEQFF.

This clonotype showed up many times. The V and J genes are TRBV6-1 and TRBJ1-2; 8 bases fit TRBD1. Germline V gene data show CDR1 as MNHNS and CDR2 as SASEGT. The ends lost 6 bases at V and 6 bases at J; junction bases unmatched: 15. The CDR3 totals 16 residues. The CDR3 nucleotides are TGTGCCAGCAGCCCAGGGACAGGCCGCAGCGGGGATGGCTACACCTTC. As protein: CASSPGTGRSGDGYTF.

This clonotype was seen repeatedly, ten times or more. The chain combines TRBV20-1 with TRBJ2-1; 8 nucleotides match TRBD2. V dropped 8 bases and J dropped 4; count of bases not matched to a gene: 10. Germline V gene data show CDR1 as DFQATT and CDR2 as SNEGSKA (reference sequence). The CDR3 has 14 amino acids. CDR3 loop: CSSVAGPRYNEQFF. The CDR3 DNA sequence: TGCAGTTCCGTAGCGGGGCCTAGGTACAATGAGCAGTTCTTC.